This TCR beta chain derives from a study of cytomegalovirus exposure and HLA in healthy donors. Findings and caveats of the study: As was reported, the HLA-A and HLA-B alleles of most subjects were accurately predicted from TCR beta sequences.

With 60 Vbeta and 13 Jbeta primers, the PCR was carried out. Profiling relied on immunoSEQ multiplex PCR, and the TCRdb table lists in-frame clones only, not all of them. Of about 190,000 clones listed, about 81% were seen once; the top ten hold around 2.2%. In the case of this clone: Antigen unknown.

The germline V gene has CDR1 MNHEY and CDR2 SMNVEV (reference sequence). This CDR3 contains 15 residues. V gave up 3 bases and J gave up 1 base; unmatched junction bases: 5. This chain links TRBV27 with TRBJ1-1, with 7 nucleotides matching TRBD1. The sequencing input was PBMCs. This receptor was obtained from a woman younger than 45 in good health and CMV-seronegative. CDR3 in amino acids: CASSFINRGNTEAFF. For the CDR3, the DNA is TGTGCCAGCAGTTTCATAAACAGGGGGAACACTGAAGCTTTCTTT.